This TCR beta chain was retrieved from a study of CD8+CD57+ T cells in acquired aplastic anemia. CDR1 and CDR2 (germline): KGHDR, SFDVKD. The CDR3 sequence is 15 residues long. Trimming removed 5 bases from V and 6 bases from J, with 15 bases in between. Patients picked for sequencing had shown CD8+CD57+ cell expansion detected by flow cytometry. Patients were untreated when blood was sampled. Genomic DNA templated the TCR beta VDJ and CDR3 profiling. Using its own MiXCR run on the reads, TCRdb lists one record per CDR3 protein. The sample contains fewer than 85,000 distinct CDR3 sequences, just over 70% of which appear only once.

This TCR derives from a human donor with aplastic anemia. Sequencing input: sorted CD4+, CD8+, or CD8+CD57+ T cells (not recorded which) from PBMCs. This chain uses TRBV24-1 with TRBJ1-4; no clear D gene. The CDR3: CATSGGRRQDEKLFF. The CDR3 nucleotides read TGTGCCACCAGTGGCGGACGTCGGCAGGATGAAAAACTGTTTTTT.